This TCR beta chain originates from a study of cytomegalovirus exposure and HLA in healthy donors. Germline V gene lookup returns CDR1 KGHSH and CDR2 LQKENI. The CDR3 extends over 14 amino acids. With 3 bases removed from V and 5 bases from J, the gap between germline ends came to 13 bases. Primers for the PCR totalled 60 Vbeta and 13 Jbeta. In the authors' workflow: Counted up in a later analysis, unique TCR beta chains came to about 83 million, with 9.5 million to 13 million shared. Measured with immunoSEQ multiplex PCR; TCRdb has only the in-frame clones, and not every one. The DNA gave D and trimming, while V, J and clone size come from that table. The table shows some 140,000 clones, with more than 70% occurring only once.

The sequence came from a man in his forties or fifties in good health and CMV-seronegative. The sequencing input was PBMCs. The rearrangement links TRBV18 to TRBJ2-5; D unclear. CDR3 loop: CASSPTVPRETQYF. Written as DNA, the CDR3 is TGTGCCAGCTCACCTACAGTGCCCCGGGAGACCCAGTACTTC.